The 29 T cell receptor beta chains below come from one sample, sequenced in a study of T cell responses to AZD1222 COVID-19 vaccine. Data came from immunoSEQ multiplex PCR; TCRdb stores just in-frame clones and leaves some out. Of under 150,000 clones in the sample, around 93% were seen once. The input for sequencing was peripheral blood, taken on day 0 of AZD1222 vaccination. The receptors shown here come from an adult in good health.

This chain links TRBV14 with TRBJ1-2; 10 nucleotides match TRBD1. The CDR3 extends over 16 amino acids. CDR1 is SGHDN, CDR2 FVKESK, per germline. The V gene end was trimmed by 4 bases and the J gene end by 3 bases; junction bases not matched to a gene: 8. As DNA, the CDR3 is TGTGCCAGCAGCCTAAGAGGACAGGGGGACTACTATGGCTACACCTTC. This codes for CASSLRGQGDYYGYTF.

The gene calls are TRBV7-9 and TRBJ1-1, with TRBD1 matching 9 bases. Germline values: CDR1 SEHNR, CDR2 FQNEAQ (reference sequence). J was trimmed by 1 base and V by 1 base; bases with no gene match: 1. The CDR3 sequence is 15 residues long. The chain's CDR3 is CASSLGDRANTEAFF. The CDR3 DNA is TGTGCCAGCAGCTTAGGGGACAGGGCGAACACTGAAGCTTTCTTT.

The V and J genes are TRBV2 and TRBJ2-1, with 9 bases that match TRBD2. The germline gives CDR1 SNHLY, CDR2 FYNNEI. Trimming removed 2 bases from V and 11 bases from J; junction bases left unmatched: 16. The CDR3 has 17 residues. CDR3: CASSEYPWGGTSHQQFF. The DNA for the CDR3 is TGTGCCAGCAGTGAATACCCTTGGGGCGGGACTAGCCATCAGCAGTTCTTC.

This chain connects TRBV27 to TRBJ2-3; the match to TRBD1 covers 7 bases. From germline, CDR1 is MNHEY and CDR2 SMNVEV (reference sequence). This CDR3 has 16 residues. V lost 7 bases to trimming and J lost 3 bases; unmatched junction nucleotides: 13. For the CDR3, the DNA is TGTGCCAGCAACCGAACGGACAGGAGATCGACAGATACGCAGTATTTT. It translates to CASNRTDRRSTDTQYF.

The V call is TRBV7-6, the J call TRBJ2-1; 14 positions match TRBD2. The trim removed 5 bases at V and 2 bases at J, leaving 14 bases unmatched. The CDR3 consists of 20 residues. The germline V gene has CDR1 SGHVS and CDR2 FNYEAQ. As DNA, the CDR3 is TGTGCCAGCAGCAAACTGTGGGGGACTAGCGGGAGAGGAGCCTACAATGAGCAGTTCTTC. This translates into CASSKLWGTSGRGAYNEQFF.

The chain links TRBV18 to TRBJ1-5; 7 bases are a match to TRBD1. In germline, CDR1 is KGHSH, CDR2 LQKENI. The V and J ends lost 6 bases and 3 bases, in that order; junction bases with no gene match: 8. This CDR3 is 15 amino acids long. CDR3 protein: CASSPPGTDNQPQHF. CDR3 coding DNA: TGTGCCAGCTCTCCCCCCGGGACAGACAATCAGCCCCAGCATTTT.

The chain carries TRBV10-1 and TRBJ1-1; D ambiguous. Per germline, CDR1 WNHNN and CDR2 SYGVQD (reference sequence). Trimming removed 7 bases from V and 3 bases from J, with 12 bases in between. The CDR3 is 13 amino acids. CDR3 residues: CASTRGEYTEAFF. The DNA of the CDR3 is TGCGCCAGCACCCGCGGGGAGTACACTGAAGCTTTCTTT.

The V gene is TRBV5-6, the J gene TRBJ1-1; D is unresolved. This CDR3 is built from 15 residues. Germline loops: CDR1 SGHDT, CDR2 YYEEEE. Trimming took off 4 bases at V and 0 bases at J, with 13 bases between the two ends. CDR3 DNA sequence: TGTGCCAGCAGCAAAGGACTGGGGATGAACACTGAAGCTTTCTTT. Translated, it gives CASSKGLGMNTEAFF.

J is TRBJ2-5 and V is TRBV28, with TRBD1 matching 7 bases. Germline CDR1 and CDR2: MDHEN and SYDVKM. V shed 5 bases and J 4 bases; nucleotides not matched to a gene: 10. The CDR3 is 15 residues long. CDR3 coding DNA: TGTGCCAGCAGTCAGGGGGATGGCGTGGCAGAGACCCAGTACTTC. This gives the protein CASSQGDGVAETQYF.

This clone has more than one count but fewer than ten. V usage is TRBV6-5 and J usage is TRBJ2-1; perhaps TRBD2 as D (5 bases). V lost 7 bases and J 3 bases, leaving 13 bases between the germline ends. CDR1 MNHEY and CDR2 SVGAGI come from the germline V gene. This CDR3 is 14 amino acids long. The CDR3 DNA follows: TGTGCCAGCATCCGGACGGGATTCTACAATGAGCAGTTCTTC. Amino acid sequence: CASIRTGFYNEQFF.

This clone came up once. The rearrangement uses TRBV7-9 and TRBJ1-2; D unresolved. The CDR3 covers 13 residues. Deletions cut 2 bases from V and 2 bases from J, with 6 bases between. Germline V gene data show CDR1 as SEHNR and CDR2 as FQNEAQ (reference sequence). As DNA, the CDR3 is TGTGCCAGCAGCTTACTAGGGAACTATGGCTACACCTTC. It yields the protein CASSLLGNYGYTF.

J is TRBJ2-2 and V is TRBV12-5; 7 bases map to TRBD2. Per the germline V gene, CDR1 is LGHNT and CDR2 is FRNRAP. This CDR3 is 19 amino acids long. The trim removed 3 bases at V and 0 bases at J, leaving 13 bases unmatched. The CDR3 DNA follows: TGTGCTAGTGGTTTCCCCTCTCGGACTCTAGCGGCGAACACCGGGGAGCTGTTTTTT. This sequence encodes CASGFPSRTLAANTGELFF.

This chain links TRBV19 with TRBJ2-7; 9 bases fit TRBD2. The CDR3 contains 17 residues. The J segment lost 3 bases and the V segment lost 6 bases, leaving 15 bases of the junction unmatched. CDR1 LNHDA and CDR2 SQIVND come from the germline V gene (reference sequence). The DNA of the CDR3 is TGTGCCAGTAGCCCATCCATCCTAGCGGGACTCAACTACGAGCAGTACTTC. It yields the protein CASSPSILAGLNYEQYF.

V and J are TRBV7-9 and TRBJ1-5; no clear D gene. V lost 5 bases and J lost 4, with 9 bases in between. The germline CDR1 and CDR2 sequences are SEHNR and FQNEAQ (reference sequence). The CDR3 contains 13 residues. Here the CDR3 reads CASSADGNQPQHF. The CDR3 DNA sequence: TGTGCCAGCAGCGCGGACGGGAATCAGCCCCAGCATTTT. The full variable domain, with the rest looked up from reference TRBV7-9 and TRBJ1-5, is DTGVSQNPRHKITKRGQNVTFRCDPISEHNRLYWYRQTLGQGPEFLTYFQNEAQLEKSRLLSDRFSAERPKGSFSTLEIQRTEQGDSAMYLCASSADGNQPQHFGDGTRLSIL.

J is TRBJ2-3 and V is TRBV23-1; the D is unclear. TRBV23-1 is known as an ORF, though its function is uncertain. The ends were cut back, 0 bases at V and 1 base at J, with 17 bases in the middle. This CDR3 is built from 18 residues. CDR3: CASSQSRNLQFRTDTQYF. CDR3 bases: TGCGCCAGCAGTCAATCGAGGAATTTACAGTTTCGCACAGATACGCAGTATTTT.

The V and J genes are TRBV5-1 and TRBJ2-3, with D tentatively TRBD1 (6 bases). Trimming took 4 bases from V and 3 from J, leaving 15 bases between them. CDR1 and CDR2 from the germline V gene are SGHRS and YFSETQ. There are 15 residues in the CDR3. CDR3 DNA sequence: TGCGCCAGCAGCCTGGGCTGGGGGCTTACAGATACGCAGTATTTT. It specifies CASSLGWGLTDTQYF.

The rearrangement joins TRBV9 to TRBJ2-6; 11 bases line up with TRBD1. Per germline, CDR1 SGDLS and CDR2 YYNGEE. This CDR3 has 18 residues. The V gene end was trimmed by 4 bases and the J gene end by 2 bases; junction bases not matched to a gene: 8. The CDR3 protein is CASSPRGTGGTGANVLTF. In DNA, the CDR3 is TGTGCCAGCAGCCCTCGAGGGACAGGGGGTACTGGGGCCAACGTCCTGACTTTC.

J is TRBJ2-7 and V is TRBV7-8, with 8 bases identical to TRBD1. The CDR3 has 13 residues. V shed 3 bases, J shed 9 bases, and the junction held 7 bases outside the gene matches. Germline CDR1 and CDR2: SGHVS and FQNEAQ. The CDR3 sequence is CASSFRDRYMQYF. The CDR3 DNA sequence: TGTGCCAGCAGCTTCCGGGACAGGTACATGCAGTACTTC.

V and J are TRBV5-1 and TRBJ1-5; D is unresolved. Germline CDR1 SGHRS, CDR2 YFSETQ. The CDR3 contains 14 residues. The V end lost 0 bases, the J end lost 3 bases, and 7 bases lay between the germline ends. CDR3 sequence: CASSLGDFNQPQHF. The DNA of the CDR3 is TGCGCCAGCAGCTTGGGGGATTTCAATCAGCCCCAGCATTTT.

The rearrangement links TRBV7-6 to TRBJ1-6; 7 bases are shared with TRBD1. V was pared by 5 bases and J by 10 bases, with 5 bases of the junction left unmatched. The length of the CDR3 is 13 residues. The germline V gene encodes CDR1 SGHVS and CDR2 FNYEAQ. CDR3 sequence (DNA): TGTGCCAGCAGCCAAACAGGGGAATCACCCCTCCACTTT. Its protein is CASSQTGESPLHF.

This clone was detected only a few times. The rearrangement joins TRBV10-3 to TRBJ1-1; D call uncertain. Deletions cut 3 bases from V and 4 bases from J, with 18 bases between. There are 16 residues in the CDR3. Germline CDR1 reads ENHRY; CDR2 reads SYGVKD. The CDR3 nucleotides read TGTGCCATCAGTGAAGTAGGGTTGGCCGAGGGCACTGAAGCTTTCTTT. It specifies CAISEVGLAEGTEAFF.

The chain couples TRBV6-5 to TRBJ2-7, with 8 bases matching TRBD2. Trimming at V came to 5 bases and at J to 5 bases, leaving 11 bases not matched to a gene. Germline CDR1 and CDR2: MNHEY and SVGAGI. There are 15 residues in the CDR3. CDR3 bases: TGTGCCAGCAGTCGACATGAAACGGGGGGGGACGAGCAGTACTTC. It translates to CASSRHETGGDEQYF.

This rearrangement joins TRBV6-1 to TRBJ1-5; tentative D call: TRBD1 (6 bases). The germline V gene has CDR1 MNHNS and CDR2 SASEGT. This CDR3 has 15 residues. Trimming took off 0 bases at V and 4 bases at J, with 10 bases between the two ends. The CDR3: CASSEAGTFNQPQHF. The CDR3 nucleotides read TGTGCCAGCAGTGAAGCCGGGACATTTAATCAGCCCCAGCATTTT.

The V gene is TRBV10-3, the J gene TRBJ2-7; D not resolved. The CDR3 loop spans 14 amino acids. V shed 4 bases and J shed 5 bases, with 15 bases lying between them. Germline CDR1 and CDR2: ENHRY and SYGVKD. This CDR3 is CAISGTSVVDEQYF. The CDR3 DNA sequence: TGTGCCATCAGTGGGACCTCGGTGGTAGACGAGCAGTACTTC.

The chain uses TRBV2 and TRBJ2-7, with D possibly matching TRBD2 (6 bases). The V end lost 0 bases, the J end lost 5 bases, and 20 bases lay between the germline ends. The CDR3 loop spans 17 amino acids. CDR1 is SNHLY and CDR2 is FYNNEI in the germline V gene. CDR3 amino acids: CASSEAEKRGGLDEQYF. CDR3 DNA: TGTGCCAGCAGTGAAGCGGAAAAACGAGGAGGGTTGGACGAGCAGTACTTC.

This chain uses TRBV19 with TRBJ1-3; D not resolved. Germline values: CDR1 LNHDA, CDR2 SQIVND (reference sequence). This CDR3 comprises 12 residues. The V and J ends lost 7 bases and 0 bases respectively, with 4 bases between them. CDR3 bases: TGTGCCAGTAAATCCTCTGGAAACACCATATATTTT. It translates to CASKSSGNTIYF.

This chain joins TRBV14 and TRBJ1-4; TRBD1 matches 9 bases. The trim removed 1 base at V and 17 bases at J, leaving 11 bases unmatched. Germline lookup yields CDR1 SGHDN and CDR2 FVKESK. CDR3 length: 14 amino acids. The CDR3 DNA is TGTGCCAGCAGCCAAGCTGGAGGGACAGGGCGTAAATTTTTT. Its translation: CASSQAGGTGRKFF.

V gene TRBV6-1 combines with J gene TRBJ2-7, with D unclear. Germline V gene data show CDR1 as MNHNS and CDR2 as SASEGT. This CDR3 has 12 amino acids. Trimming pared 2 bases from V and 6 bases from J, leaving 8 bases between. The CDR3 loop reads CASSESTGEQYF. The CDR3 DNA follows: TGTGCCAGCAGTGAAAGCACTGGCGAGCAGTACTTC.

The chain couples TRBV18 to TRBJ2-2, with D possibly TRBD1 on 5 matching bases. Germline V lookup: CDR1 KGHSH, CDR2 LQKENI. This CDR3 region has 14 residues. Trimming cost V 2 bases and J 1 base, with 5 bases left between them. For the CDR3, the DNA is TGTGCCAGCTCACCAGGACAGAACACCGGGGAGCTGTTTTTT. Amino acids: CASSPGQNTGELFF.